This T cell receptor beta chain was sequenced in a study of spatial heterogeneity in lung cancer. Study background: Around two years after resection was the median timing of the follow-up PBMC samples, which were sequenced when available. Study conclusions and caveats: More often at tumor resection than at routine follow-up, ubiquitous expanded tumor TCRs were detected in the blood.

As regards this clonotype: Its specificity is not known.

Described time point: blood at routine non-recurrence follow-up after resection. Frozen PBMC, nontumor lung or tumor provided whole RNA, which was sequenced unsorted. V lost 3 bases and J lost 7, with 15 bases in between. Germline loops: CDR1 KGHSH, CDR2 LQKENI. This CDR3 has 14 residues. TCRdb re-derived calls from the 5' RACE reads in MiXCR, one entry per CDR3 protein. The sample carries about 110,000 distinct CDR3 sequences, 10% to 12% recorded once. The chain carries TRBV18 and TRBJ2-5, with TRBD1 as a possible D gene (6 bases). The sequencing here drew on PBMCs, taken at follow-up. The sequence came from a female donor with early-stage non-small cell lung cancer. CDR3 DNA sequence: TGTGCCAGCTCACCCCCAGGGACATTGGGGACCCAGTACTTC. Translated: CASSPPGTLGTQYF.